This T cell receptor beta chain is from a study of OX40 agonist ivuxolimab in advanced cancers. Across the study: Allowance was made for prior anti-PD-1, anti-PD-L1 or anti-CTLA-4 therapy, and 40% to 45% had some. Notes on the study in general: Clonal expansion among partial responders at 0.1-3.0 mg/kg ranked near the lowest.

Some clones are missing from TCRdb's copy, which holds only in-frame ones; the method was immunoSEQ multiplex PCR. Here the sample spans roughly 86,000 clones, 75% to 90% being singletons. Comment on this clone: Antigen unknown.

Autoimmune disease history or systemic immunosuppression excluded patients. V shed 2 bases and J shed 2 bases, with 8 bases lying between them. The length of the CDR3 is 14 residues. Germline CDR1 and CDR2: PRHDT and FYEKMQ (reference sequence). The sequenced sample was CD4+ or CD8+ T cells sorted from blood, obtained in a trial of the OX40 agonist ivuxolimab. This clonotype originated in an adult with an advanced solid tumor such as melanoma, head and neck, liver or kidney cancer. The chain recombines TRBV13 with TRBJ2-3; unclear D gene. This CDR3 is CASSLPSNTDTQYF. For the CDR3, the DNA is TGTGCCAGCAGCTTACCCTCAAACACAGATACGCAGTATTTT.